These 30 T cell receptor beta chains originate from one sample sequenced in a study of T cell responses to AZD1222 COVID-19 vaccine. Measured with immunoSEQ multiplex PCR; TCRdb has only the in-frame clones, and not every one. This sample yields over 150,000 clones, of which approximately 92% are seen a single time; around 0.93% belongs to the top ten. The source was peripheral blood, collected 28 days after the second dose of the MenACWY control vaccine. The receptors stem from an adult who received the MenACWY meningococcal vaccine as a control.

The V gene is TRBV7-9, the J gene TRBJ1-2, with a weak D call TRBD1 (5 bases). Germline V gives CDR1 SEHNR, CDR2 FQNEAQ (reference sequence). Between the trimmed V and J ends, which lost 1 base and 4 bases, there was a span of 13 bases. This CDR3 spans 15 amino acids. The CDR3 DNA follows: TGTGCCAGCAGCTTAGGGTCGCAGGGTGGCTATGGCTACACCTTC. Translation gives CASSLGSQGGYGYTF.

The chain couples TRBV30 to TRBJ2-7, with TRBD1 identical over 9 bases. The CDR3 contains 14 residues. Germline CDR1 is GTSNPN and CDR2 is SVGIG (reference sequence). Trimming at V came to 1 base and at J to 4 bases, leaving 5 bases not matched to a gene. CDR3 protein: CAWSGGQGPYEQYF. Here the CDR3 DNA reads TGTGCCTGGAGTGGGGGACAGGGACCTTACGAGCAGTACTTC.

The chain joins TRBV7-2 to TRBJ2-7; the D call may be TRBD1 or TRBD2 (5 bases each). Trimming left V 5 bases short and J 7 bases short, with 15 bases between. Germline CDR1 SGHTA, CDR2 FQGNSA. The CDR3 sequence is 13 residues long. This CDR3 reads CASSPMGVGEQYF. DNA for the CDR3: TGTGCCAGCAGCCCGATGGGGGTAGGGGAGCAGTACTTC.

The gene calls are TRBV19 and TRBJ1-1; D possibly corresponds to TRBD1 (6 bases). Per germline, CDR1 LNHDA and CDR2 SQIVND (reference sequence). Trimming removed 5 bases from V and 3 bases from J, with 10 bases in between. This CDR3 region has 13 residues. The CDR3 DNA follows: TGTGCCAGTAGTTATAACAGGGACACTGAAGCTTTCTTT. Amino acids: CASSYNRDTEAFF.

V and J are TRBV25-1 and TRBJ1-6; 7 bases are a match to TRBD1. CDR3 size: 16 residues. Germline V CDR1 and CDR2: MGHDK, SYGVNS. J lost 4 bases, V lost 6 bases, and 9 bases had no gene match. The CDR3 nucleotides read TGTGCCAGCAGGGAGAGTACGACAGGGTATAATTCACCCCTCCACTTT. This gives the protein CASRESTTGYNSPLHF.

V gene TRBV20-1 combines with J gene TRBJ2-1; 12 bases fit TRBD2. CDR1 DFQATT and CDR2 SNEGSKA come from the germline V gene (reference sequence). The CDR3 consists of 14 residues. Germline trimming cut 3 bases from V and 7 bases from J; bases unmatched to any gene: 4. CDR3: CSASLAGGLNEQFF. The CDR3 nucleotides are TGCAGTGCTAGTCTAGCGGGGGGGCTTAATGAGCAGTTCTTC.

The genes are TRBV6-1 and TRBJ1-5; unclear D gene. Trimming stripped 2 bases from V and 4 bases from J, with 12 bases between. Germline lookup yields CDR1 MNHNS and CDR2 SASEGT. This CDR3 comprises 15 residues. CDR3 nucleotide sequence: TGTGCCAGCAGTGAATTTCTTGCTTCGAATCAGCCCCAGCATTTT. This translates into CASSEFLASNQPQHF.

The chain has TRBV11-1 and TRBJ1-6; no reliable D call. The V gene's germline CDR1 is SGHAT and CDR2 FQDESV (reference sequence). Trimming took off 5 bases at V and 6 bases at J, with 11 bases between the two ends. There are 14 residues in the CDR3. The CDR3 spells CASSPRDFNSPLHF. The DNA for the CDR3 is TGTGCCAGCAGCCCCCGGGATTTTAATTCACCCCTCCACTTT.

The J gene is TRBJ2-1, the V gene TRBV9, with 8 bases lining up with TRBD1. CDR1 is SGDLS and CDR2 is YYNGEE in the germline V gene. The CDR3 is 16 residues long. Trimming at V came to 0 bases and at J to 9 bases, leaving 11 bases not matched to a gene. CDR3: CASSVGGGQGAPEQFF. CDR3 in DNA: TGTGCCAGCAGCGTAGGAGGGGGCCAGGGGGCTCCTGAGCAGTTCTTC.

The V gene is TRBV6-6, the J gene TRBJ2-3; D is perhaps TRBD2 (7 bases). V lost 5 bases to trimming and J lost 3 bases, with 21 bases between them. The CDR3 runs to 17 residues. Germline V CDR1 and CDR2: MNHNY, SVGAGI (reference sequence). CDR3 DNA: TGTGCCAGCAGTCGAACCCCCGTAGGGGGGGGGACAGATACGCAGTATTTT. It encodes CASSRTPVGGGTDTQYF.

Only one count was recorded for this clone. The chain is built from TRBV19 and TRBJ1-5, with a tentative D call TRBD1 (5 bases). The CDR3 length is 14 residues. Trimming shortened V by 6 bases and J by 1 base, and 10 bases separated the two germline ends. Looked up from germline, CDR1 is LNHDA and CDR2 is SQIVND (reference sequence). The CDR3 DNA reads as TGTGCCAGTAGGACTAGGGGAAGCAATCAGCCCCAGCATTTT. Its translation: CASRTRGSNQPQHF.

This clone occurred once. The CDR3 loop reads CATSREGAWETQYF. The CDR3 nucleotides are TGTGCCACCAGCAGAGAGGGGGCTTGGGAGACCCAGTACTTC. The chain couples TRBV15 to TRBJ2-5; TRBD1 might be the D (6 bases). The V and J ends lost 0 bases and 5 bases respectively, with 10 bases between them. Germline V gene sequence: CDR1 LNHNV, CDR2 YYDKDF (reference sequence). The CDR3 spans 14 residues.

V usage is TRBV15 and J usage is TRBJ1-2, with D uncertain. The CDR3 totals 15 residues. Germline CDR1 is LNHNV and CDR2 is YYDKDF (reference sequence). Trimming took 0 bases from V and 2 from J, leaving 10 bases between them. The CDR3, as DNA: TGTGCCACCAGCAGAGATGTCGGCTCGAACTATGGCTACACCTTC. Its translation is CATSRDVGSNYGYTF.

The chain couples TRBV7-2 to TRBJ1-2; 11 bases are shared with TRBD1. Germline assignment: CDR1 SGHTA and CDR2 FQGNSA. The junction had 14 bases not matched to a gene; V was cut back by 5 bases and J by 6 bases. There are 17 residues in the CDR3. DNA of the CDR3: TGTGCCAGCAGCCCCGGTAGAGGACAGGGGGCAATTCATGGCTACACCTTC. It encodes CASSPGRGQGAIHGYTF.

The V and J genes are TRBV19 and TRBJ1-5; 7 bases match TRBD1. With 9 bases clipped from V and 3 bases from J, the junction kept 8 bases outside the gene matches. Germline V gene lookup returns CDR1 LNHDA and CDR2 SQIVND (reference sequence). CDR3 length: 14 residues. The CDR3, as DNA: TGTGCCAGCAGAGACAGGGACTCCAATCAGCCCCAGCATTTT. It yields the protein CASRDRDSNQPQHF.

V gene TRBV7-3 combines with J gene TRBJ2-2, with a possible D match to TRBD1 (6 bases). Trimming removed 5 bases from V and 2 bases from J, with 18 bases in between. This CDR3 contains 17 residues. Germline loops: CDR1 SGHTA, CDR2 FQGTGA. The CDR3 DNA is TGTGCCAGCAGCCTTCGGGCTACAGGGCTAAACACCGGGGAGCTGTTTTTT. It specifies CASSLRATGLNTGELFF.

The chain is built from TRBV7-9 and TRBJ1-5; the match to TRBD1 covers 8 bases. Germline trimming cut 2 bases from V and 5 bases from J; bases unmatched to any gene: 2. Germline CDR1 SEHNR, CDR2 FQNEAQ (reference sequence). The CDR3 is 14 residues long. The CDR3 here is CASSLTTGDQPQHF. The CDR3 DNA sequence: TGTGCCAGCAGCTTAACGACAGGGGATCAGCCCCAGCATTTT.

Here the CDR3 DNA reads TGTGCCAGCAGCCCGAGACAGACCTCCTACAATGAGCAGTTCTTC. Translating gives CASSPRQTSYNEQFF. V is TRBV9 and J is TRBJ2-1; tentative D call: TRBD1 (5 bases). The germline gives CDR1 SGDLS, CDR2 YYNGEE. CDR3 length equals 15 residues. Trimming took 4 bases from V and 0 from J, leaving 11 bases between them.

This chain connects TRBV10-3 to TRBJ1-4, with unresolved D. V was shortened by 3 bases and J by 8 bases, with 10 bases between the two germline ends. The germline V gene has CDR1 ENHRY and CDR2 SYGVKD. The CDR3 covers 13 residues. This CDR3 is CAISEAMGEKLFF. CDR3 DNA sequence: TGTGCCATCAGTGAAGCGATGGGCGAAAAACTGTTTTTT.

The chain combines TRBV29-1 with TRBJ2-5, with 7 bases matching TRBD1. In germline, CDR1 is SQVTM, CDR2 ANQGSEA. V shed 6 bases, J shed 4 bases, and the junction held 5 bases outside the gene matches. The CDR3 contains 12 residues. The CDR3 nucleotides are TGCAGCGTCGGGGACAGAGCAGAGACCCAGTACTTC. It translates to CSVGDRAETQYF.

The chain joins TRBV3-1 (or the pseudogene TRBV3-2) to TRBJ2-1; no clear D gene. The germline CDR1 and CDR2 sequences are LGHDT and YNNKEL (reference sequence). The CDR3 has 11 residues. V was trimmed by 0 bases and J by 15 bases, leaving 9 bases between them. CDR3: CASSQDWERFF. The CDR3, as DNA: TGTGCCAGCAGCCAAGATTGGGAACGGTTCTTC.

This sequence joins TRBV4-1 and TRBJ2-1; 11 positions match TRBD2. This CDR3 spans 16 amino acids. Germline assignment: CDR1 MGHRA and CDR2 YSYEKL. The junction had 8 bases not matched to a gene; V was cut back by 1 base and J by 9 bases. The DNA for the CDR3 is TGCGCCAGCAGCCAAGGACGTAGCGGGGGGGCCGGTGAGCAGTTCTTC. Residues: CASSQGRSGGAGEQFF.

The V gene is TRBV29-1, the J gene TRBJ2-3; no firm D call. Germline CDR1 reads SQVTM; CDR2 reads ANQGSEA. The CDR3 has 10 residues. The germline V and J ends were trimmed by 4 bases and 7 bases, with 6 bases remaining between them. CDR3 nucleotides: TGCAGCGTTGTTGTATATACGCAGTATTTT. Translated: CSVVVYTQYF.

CDR3 sequence: CASTGGRGPRISTDTQYF. The CDR3 region has the DNA TGTGCCAGCACCGGGGGGAGGGGCCCACGCATTAGCACAGATACGCAGTATTTT. This chain joins TRBV5-4 and TRBJ2-3; TRBD2 agrees at 7 bases. CDR3 length: 18 residues. Unmatched junction bases numbered 16, after V lost 6 bases and J lost 0 bases. Germline V gene lookup returns CDR1 SGHNT and CDR2 YYREEE (reference sequence).

The rearrangement joins TRBV30 to TRBJ1-5; D uncertain. The CDR3 has 15 residues. V was shortened by 4 bases and J by 3 bases, with 16 bases between the two germline ends. Per germline, CDR1 GTSNPN and CDR2 SVGIG (reference sequence). Written as DNA, the CDR3 is TGTGCCTGGAAGGCCGTTGGGGAATCCAATCAGCCCCAGCATTTT. Its translation: CAWKAVGESNQPQHF.

V is TRBV4-1 and J is TRBJ1-5; 9 positions agree with TRBD1. Germline V gene lookup returns CDR1 MGHRA and CDR2 YSYEKL. With 3 bases clipped from V and 6 bases from J, the junction kept 9 bases outside the gene matches. The CDR3 runs to 16 residues. CDR3 sequence: CASSQDPTGGFQPQHF. CDR3 in DNA: TGCGCCAGCAGCCAGGATCCGACAGGGGGTTTTCAGCCCCAGCATTTT.

This chain uses TRBV18 with TRBJ1-5; D is perhaps TRBD1 (5 bases). This CDR3 spans 15 amino acids. V lost 3 bases to trimming and J lost 5 bases, with 14 bases between them. Per germline, CDR1 KGHSH and CDR2 LQKENI. The CDR3 sequence is CASSPLGGADQPQHF. The CDR3 DNA sequence: TGTGCCAGCTCACCGTTGGGAGGGGCCGATCAGCCCCAGCATTTT.

This chain uses TRBV7-2 with TRBJ1-5; D may be TRBD1 (6 bases). Trimming took 3 bases from V and 7 from J, leaving 13 bases between them. Germline-derived CDR1 and CDR2 are SGHTA and FQGNSA. The length of the CDR3 is 14 residues. CDR3 region: CASSFGRGRQPQHF. CDR3 sequence (DNA): TGTGCCAGCAGCTTCGGCAGGGGAAGGCAGCCCCAGCATTTT.

The chain recombines TRBV30 with TRBJ2-1; TRBD2 matches 9 bases. CDR1 GTSNPN and CDR2 SVGIG come from the germline V gene (reference sequence). The CDR3 covers 14 residues. Trimming removed 4 bases from V and 6 bases from J; junction bases left unmatched: 7. For the CDR3, the DNA is TGTGCCTGGACCCAGGGACTAGCCGTCAATGAGCAGTTCTTC. This codes for CAWTQGLAVNEQFF. Together with reference TRBV30 and TRBJ2-1, the CDR3 gives the full variable domain: SQTIHQWPATLVQPVGSPLSLECTVEGTSNPNLYWYRQAAGRGLQLLFYSVGIGQISSEVPQNLSASRPQDRQFILSSKKLLLSDSGFYLCAWTQGLAVNEQFFGPGTRLTVL.

In its sample, this clone was seen once. The chain employs TRBV11-2 and TRBJ1-5, with TRBD1 as a possible D gene (5 bases). Trimming took 5 bases from V and 6 from J, leaving 17 bases between them. From germline, CDR1 is SGHAT and CDR2 FQNNGV. The CDR3 is 15 amino acids. CDR3 sequence (DNA): TGTGCCAGCAGCCTAGGGACGTCGGCGGGTCAGCCCCAGCATTTT. Translating gives CASSLGTSAGQPQHF.